This T cell receptor (beta chain) was sequenced in a study of shared clonotypes between healthy human individuals. Study-level results: The study generally estimated greater richness for naive than memory subsets. Sorted-subset sequencing was shown by rarefaction to be incomplete despite large depth.

Terminally differentiated effector memory CD45RA+ cells were excluded by CCR7 positive selection of CD45RO-negative cells. Turning to this clone: Its specificity is unknown.

Assay: immunoSEQ multiplex PCR; the TCRdb copy retains only in-frame clones and omits some. The table has roughly 1,800,000 clones, about 95% seen once. V lost 3 bases, J lost 0 bases, and 3 bases stayed unmatched. The V gene's germline CDR1 is MGHRA and CDR2 YSYEKL. CDR3 size: 17 residues. The clonotype originates from a young man in good health. The specimen sequenced was naive CD8+ T cells sorted from blood. The J gene is TRBJ1-6, the V gene TRBV4-1, with TRBD1 identical over 9 bases. The CDR3 here is CASSHMTGGSYNSPLHF. The CDR3 nucleotides are TGCGCCAGCAGCCATATGACAGGGGGCTCCTATAATTCACCCCTCCACTTT.